Here is one T cell receptor beta chain with its context. The antigen is unknown. The CDR3 has 12 residues. Germline V gives CDR1 SGHNT, CDR2 YENEEA. Trimming took off 5 bases at V and 0 bases at J, with 5 bases between the two ends. The method was immunoSEQ multiplex PCR; TCRdb's version includes in-frame clones alone and lacks a portion of them. This sample has some 260,000 clones, with 90% found just once. The donors were part of the validation cohort of 120 subjects. That cohort was separate from the first cohort, which comprised fewer than 800 subjects. This specimen comes from a study of cytomegalovirus exposure and HLA in healthy donors. Study-wide results and caveats: According to the study, roughly 180 TCR beta chains were cytomegalovirus-associated.

The sequenced sample was PBMCs. This receptor was obtained from a woman between 25 and 40 years old in good health and CMV-seronegative. The chain links TRBV11-3 to TRBJ2-7; D gene uncertain. The CDR3 loop is CASSGVSYEQYF. CDR3 nucleotides: TGTGCCAGCAGCGGAGTCTCCTACGAGCAGTACTTC.